Below are 5 T cell receptor beta chains sequenced from a single sample in a study of cytomegalovirus exposure and HLA in healthy donors. PCR involved 60 Vbeta and 13 Jbeta primers. TCRdb's table, derived via immunoSEQ multiplex PCR, lists solely in-frame clones and lacks some. The profile shows about 200,000 clones, 75% to 80% of them singletons. The sequenced material came from PBMCs. These receptors were obtained from a woman in her 30s in good health and CMV-seropositive.

This clone was counted once. The CDR3, as DNA: TGTGCCAGCACCTTGGGCAGGGGTGACACTGAAGCTTTCTTT. The encoded protein is CASTLGRGDTEAFF. The chain couples TRBV7-6 to TRBJ1-1; possibly TRBD1 for D (6 bases). The V end was cut by 7 bases, the J end by 3 bases, with 15 bases between. The CDR3 has 14 amino acids. Looked up from germline, CDR1 is SGHVS and CDR2 is FNYEAQ.

V gene TRBV2 combines with J gene TRBJ2-1, with 7 bases that match TRBD2. Germline V gives CDR1 SNHLY, CDR2 FYNNEI. This CDR3 is 13 amino acids long. Trimming removed 4 bases from V and 7 bases from J; junction bases left unmatched: 4. DNA for the CDR3: TGTGCCAGCAGTGTCGAAGCGGGGAATGAGCAGTTCTTC. Translating it yields CASSVEAGNEQFF.

The V and J genes are TRBV5-1 and TRBJ2-7; TRBD2 matches at 8 bases. CDR1 and CDR2 from the germline V gene are SGHRS and YFSETQ. The CDR3 contains 15 residues. Germline trimming cut 0 bases from V and 3 bases from J; bases unmatched to any gene: 5. As DNA, the CDR3 is TGCGCCAGCAGCTTGGCCGGTGCGGGGGGCTACGAGCAGTACTTC. Translating it yields CASSLAGAGGYEQYF.

The DNA for the CDR3 is TGTGCCTGGAGTCTTACAGCGGGGTCCCGAGGGGAGCAGTTCTTC. This codes for CAWSLTAGSRGEQFF. This chain joins TRBV30 and TRBJ2-1; TRBD2 matches 7 bases. In germline, CDR1 is GTSNPN, CDR2 SVGIG (reference sequence). The CDR3 is 15 amino acids. V lost 2 bases to trimming and J lost 10 bases; unmatched junction nucleotides: 14.

The chain recombines TRBV28 with TRBJ2-5; TRBD2 aligns across 10 bases. This CDR3 contains 15 residues. J lost 6 bases, V lost 6 bases, and 10 bases had no gene match. Germline V CDR1 and CDR2: MDHEN, SYDVKM. The CDR3 spells CASSLPGLASQTQYF. CDR3 nucleotides: TGTGCCAGCAGCCTCCCGGGACTAGCGAGTCAGACCCAGTACTTC.